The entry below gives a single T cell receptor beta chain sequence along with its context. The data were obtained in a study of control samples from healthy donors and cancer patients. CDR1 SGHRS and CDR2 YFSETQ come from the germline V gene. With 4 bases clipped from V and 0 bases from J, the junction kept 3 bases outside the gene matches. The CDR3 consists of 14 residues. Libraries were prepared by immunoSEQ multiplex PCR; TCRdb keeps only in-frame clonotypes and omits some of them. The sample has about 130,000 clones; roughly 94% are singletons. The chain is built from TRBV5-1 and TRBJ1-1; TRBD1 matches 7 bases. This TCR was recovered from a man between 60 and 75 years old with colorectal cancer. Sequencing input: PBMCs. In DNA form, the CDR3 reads TGCGCCAGCAGCGTTGGGACAGTGAACACTGAAGCTTTCTTT. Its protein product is CASSVGTVNTEAFF.